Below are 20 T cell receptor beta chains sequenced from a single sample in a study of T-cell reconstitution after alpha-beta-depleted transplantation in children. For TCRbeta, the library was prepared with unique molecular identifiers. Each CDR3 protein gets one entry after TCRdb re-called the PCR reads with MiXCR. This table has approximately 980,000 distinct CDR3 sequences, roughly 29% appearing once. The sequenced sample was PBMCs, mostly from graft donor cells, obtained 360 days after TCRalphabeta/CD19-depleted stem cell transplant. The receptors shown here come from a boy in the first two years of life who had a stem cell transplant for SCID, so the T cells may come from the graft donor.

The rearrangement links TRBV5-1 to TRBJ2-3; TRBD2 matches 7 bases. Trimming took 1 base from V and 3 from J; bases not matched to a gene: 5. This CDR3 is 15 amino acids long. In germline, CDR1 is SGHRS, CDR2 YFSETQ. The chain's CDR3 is CASSLLGGTTDTQYF. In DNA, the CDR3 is TGCGCCAGCAGCTTGTTGGGGGGGACGACAGATACGCAGTATTTT.

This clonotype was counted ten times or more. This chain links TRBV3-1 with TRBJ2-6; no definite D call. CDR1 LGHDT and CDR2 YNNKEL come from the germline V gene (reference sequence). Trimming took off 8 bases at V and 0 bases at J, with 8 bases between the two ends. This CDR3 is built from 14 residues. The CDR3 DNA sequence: TGTGCCAGCTCACCCAGCTCTGGGGCCAACGTCCTGACTTTC. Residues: CASSPSSGANVLTF.

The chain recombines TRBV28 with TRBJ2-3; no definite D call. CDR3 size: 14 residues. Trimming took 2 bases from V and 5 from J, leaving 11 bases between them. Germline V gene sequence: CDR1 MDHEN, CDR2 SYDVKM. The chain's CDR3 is CASSLPGYVDTQYF. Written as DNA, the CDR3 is TGTGCCAGCAGTTTACCCGGTTATGTAGATACGCAGTATTTT. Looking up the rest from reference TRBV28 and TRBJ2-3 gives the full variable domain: DVKVTQSSRYLVKRTGEKVFLECVQDMDHENMFWYRQDPGLGLRLIYFSYDVKMKEKGDIPEGYSVSREKKERFSLILESASTNQTSMYLCASSLPGYVDTQYFGPGTRLTVL.

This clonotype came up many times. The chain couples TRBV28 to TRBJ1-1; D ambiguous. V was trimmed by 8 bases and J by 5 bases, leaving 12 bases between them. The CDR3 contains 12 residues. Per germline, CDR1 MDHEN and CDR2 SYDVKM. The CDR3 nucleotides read TGTGCCAGCTCCCCGGTTCGGACTGAAGCTTTCTTT. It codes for CASSPVRTEAFF.

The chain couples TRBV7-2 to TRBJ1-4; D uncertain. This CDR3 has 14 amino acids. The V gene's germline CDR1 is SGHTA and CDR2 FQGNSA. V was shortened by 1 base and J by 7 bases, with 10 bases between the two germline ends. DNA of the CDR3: TGTGCCAGCAGCTTAGGCAGTTTGCCTGAAAAACTGTTTTTT. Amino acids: CASSLGSLPEKLFF.

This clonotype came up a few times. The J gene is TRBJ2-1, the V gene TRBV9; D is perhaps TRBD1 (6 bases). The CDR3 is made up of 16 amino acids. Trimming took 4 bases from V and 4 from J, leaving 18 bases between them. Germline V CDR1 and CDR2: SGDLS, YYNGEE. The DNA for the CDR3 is TGTGCCAGCAGCTATCAGTCAGGTGGACAGTACAATGAGCAGTTCTTC. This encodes CASSYQSGGQYNEQFF.

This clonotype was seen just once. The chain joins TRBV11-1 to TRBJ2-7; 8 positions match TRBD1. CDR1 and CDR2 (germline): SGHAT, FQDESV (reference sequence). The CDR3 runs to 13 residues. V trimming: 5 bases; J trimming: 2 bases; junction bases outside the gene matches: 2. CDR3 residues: CASSVRGPYEQYF. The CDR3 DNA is TGTGCCAGCAGCGTCAGGGGGCCCTACGAGCAGTACTTC. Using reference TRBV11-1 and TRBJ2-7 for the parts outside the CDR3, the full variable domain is EAEVAQSPRYKITEKSQAVAFWCDPISGHATLYWYRQILGQGPELLVQFQDESVVDDSQLPKDRFSAERLKGVDSTLKIQPAELGDSAMYLCASSVRGPYEQYFGPGTRLTVT.

The CDR3 region has the DNA TGTGCCAGCAGTTGGGACTTTCCCGTGGCGACCCAGTACTTC. This encodes CASSWDFPVATQYF. J is TRBJ2-5 and V is TRBV12-3 or TRBV12-4; TRBD2 might be the D (6 bases). Trimming left V 4 bases short and J 7 bases short, with 16 bases between. The CDR3 has 14 residues.

The CDR3, as DNA: TGTGCCAGCAGTTACTTCTCGGGGGGCCATGAGCAGTTCTTC. Translated, it gives CASSYFSGGHEQFF. The chain couples TRBV6-5 to TRBJ2-1, with D possibly matching TRBD2 (7 bases). Between the trimmed V and J ends, which lost 1 base and 8 bases, there was a span of 12 bases. The V gene's germline CDR1 is MNHEY and CDR2 SVGAGI. The CDR3 is made up of 14 amino acids.

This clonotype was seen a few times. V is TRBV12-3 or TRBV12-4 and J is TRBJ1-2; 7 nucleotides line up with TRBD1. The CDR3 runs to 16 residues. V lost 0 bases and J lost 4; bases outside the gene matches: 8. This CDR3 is CASSLARGRETYGYTF. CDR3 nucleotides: TGTGCCAGCAGTTTAGCAAGGGGGCGGGAAACCTATGGCTACACCTTC.

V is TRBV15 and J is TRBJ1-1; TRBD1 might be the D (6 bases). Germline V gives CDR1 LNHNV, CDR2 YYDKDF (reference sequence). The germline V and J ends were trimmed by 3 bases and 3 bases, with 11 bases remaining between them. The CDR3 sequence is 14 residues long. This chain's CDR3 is CATSRDRTDTEAFF. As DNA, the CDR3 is TGTGCCACCAGCAGGGACAGAACAGACACTGAAGCTTTCTTT.

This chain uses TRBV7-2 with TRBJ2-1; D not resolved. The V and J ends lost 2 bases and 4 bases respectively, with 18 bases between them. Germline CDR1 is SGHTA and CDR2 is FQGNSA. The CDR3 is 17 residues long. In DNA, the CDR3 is TGTGCCAGCAGCTTACCCTTCGCCAAGCGACCGTACAATGAGCAGTTCTTC. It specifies CASSLPFAKRPYNEQFF.

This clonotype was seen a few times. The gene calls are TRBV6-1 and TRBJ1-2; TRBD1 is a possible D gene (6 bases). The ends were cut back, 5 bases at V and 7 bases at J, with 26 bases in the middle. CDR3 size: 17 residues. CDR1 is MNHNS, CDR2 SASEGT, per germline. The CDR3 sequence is CASSRGLNRERGSGYTF. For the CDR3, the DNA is TGTGCCAGCAGTCGAGGATTGAACAGGGAAAGAGGTTCTGGCTACACCTTC.

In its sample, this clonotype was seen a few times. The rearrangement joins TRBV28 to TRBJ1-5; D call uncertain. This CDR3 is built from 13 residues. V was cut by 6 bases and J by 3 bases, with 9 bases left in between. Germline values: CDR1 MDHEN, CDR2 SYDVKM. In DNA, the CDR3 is TGTGCCAGCAGGGCCAATACCAATCAGCCCCAGCATTTT. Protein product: CASRANTNQPQHF.

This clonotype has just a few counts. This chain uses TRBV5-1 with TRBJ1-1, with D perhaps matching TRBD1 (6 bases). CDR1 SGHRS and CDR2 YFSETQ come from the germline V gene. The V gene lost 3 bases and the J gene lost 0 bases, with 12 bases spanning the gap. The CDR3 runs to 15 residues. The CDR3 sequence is CASSSSGTLNTEAFF. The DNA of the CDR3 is TGCGCCAGCAGCTCTTCCGGGACACTGAACACTGAAGCTTTCTTT.

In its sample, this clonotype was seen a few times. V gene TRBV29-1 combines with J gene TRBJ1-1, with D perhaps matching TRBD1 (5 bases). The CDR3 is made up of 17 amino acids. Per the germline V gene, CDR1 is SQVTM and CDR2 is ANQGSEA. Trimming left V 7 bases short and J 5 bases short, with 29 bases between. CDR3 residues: CSAVGLGGRVRSTEAFF. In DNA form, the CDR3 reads TGCAGCGCCGTTGGATTGGGGGGAAGGGTTCGGTCGACTGAAGCTTTCTTT.

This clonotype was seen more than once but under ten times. In DNA, the CDR3 is TGTGCCAGCAGTTATTCAACAGGGGGCCGAGCCAAAAACATTCAGTACTTC. Its translation: CASSYSTGGRAKNIQYF. This rearrangement joins TRBV6-5 to TRBJ2-4; 9 positions match TRBD1. This CDR3 has 17 residues. CDR1 and CDR2 from the germline V gene are MNHEY and SVGAGI. The V and J ends lost 3 bases and 0 bases, in that order; junction bases with no gene match: 6.

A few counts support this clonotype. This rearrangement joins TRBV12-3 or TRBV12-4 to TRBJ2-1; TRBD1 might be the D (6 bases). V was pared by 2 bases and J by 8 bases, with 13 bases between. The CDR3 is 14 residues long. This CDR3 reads CASSLSEQGDEQFF. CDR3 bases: TGTGCCAGCAGTTTATCCGAACAGGGCGATGAGCAGTTCTTC.

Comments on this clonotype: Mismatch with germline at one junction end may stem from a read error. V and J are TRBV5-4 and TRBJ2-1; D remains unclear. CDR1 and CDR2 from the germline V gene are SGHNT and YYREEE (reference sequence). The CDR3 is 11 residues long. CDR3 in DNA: TGTGCCATCAGCTTGGGGAATGAGCAGTTCTTC. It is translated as CAISLGNEQFF.

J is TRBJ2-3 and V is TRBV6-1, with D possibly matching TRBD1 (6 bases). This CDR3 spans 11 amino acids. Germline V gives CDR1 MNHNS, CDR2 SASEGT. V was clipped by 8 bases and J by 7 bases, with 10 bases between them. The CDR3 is CASGGHYTQYF. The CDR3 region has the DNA TGTGCCAGCGGGGGCCATTATACGCAGTATTTT.